This T cell receptor (beta chain) came from a study of blood T cell repertoires in COVID-19. Study context: T cells, B-cell-depleted T cells, or PBMCs supplied cDNA or gDNA.

Assay used: immunoSEQ multiplex PCR; TCRdb lists only in-frame clones, some missing. The table has about 310,000 clones, roughly 91% seen once. V was pared by 9 bases and J by 4 bases, with 18 bases between. The CDR3 spans 14 residues. The germline V gene has CDR1 MGHDK and CDR2 SYGVNS. Those enrolled, adults aged roughly 18 to 89 years, came from some 25 US areas. Donors in Cohort 3 who had recovered were those with two negative PCRs, healthcare professional clearance, or resolution of their symptoms. The chain uses TRBV25-1 and TRBJ1-1, with D possibly TRBD1 on 5 matching bases. This TCR came from a woman between 25 and 40 years old who had recovered from COVID-19. The specimen was PBMCs or T cells enriched from blood (not recorded which). This CDR3 is CASLGLRASTEAFF. The CDR3 nucleotides read TGTGCCAGTCTGGGACTTAGGGCGAGCACTGAAGCTTTCTTT. Based on the CDR3 plus reference TRBV25-1 and TRBJ1-1, the full variable domain is EADIYQTPRYLVIGTGKKITLECSQTMGHDKMYWYQQDPGMELHLIHYSYGVNSTEKGDLSSESTVSRIRTEHFPLTLESARPSHTSQYLCASLGLRASTEAFFGQGTRLTVV.